The 18 T cell receptor beta chains reported below all come from one sample, sequenced in a study of blood T cell repertoires in COVID-19. Repertoires were generated with immunoSEQ multiplex PCR, while TCRdb's copy carries only in-frame clones and drops some. The data hold around 150,000 clones, with roughly 85% observed a single time. Sequencing used PBMCs or T cells enriched from blood (not recorded which). The receptors come from a woman in her 50s who had recovered from COVID-19.

The gene calls are TRBV27 and TRBJ2-7, with 7 bases fitting TRBD1. Germline V gene sequence: CDR1 MNHEY, CDR2 SMNVEV (reference sequence). CDR3 length equals 14 residues. V lost 6 bases to trimming and J lost 3 bases; unmatched junction nucleotides: 8. CDR3 residues: CASRTPGQDYEQYF. In DNA form, the CDR3 reads TGTGCCAGCAGAACCCCCGGACAGGACTACGAGCAGTACTTC.

This chain uses TRBV29-1 with TRBJ2-7; 7 nucleotides match TRBD1. Unmatched junction bases numbered 8, after V lost 5 bases and J lost 4 bases. Per germline, CDR1 SQVTM and CDR2 ANQGSEA. The CDR3 runs to 13 residues. The CDR3 coding sequence is TGCAGCGTTAAACGGCAGGGGGTATACGAGCAGTACTTC. This sequence encodes CSVKRQGVYEQYF.

The CDR3 sequence is CASNSGTNTGELFF. For the CDR3, the DNA is TGTGCCAGTAATAGCGGAACGAACACCGGGGAGCTGTTTTTT. The gene calls are TRBV6-5 and TRBJ2-2, with a possible D match to TRBD2 (6 bases). This CDR3 region has 14 residues. In germline, CDR1 is MNHEY, CDR2 SVGAGI. The V and J ends lost 9 bases and 0 bases respectively, with 11 bases between them.

The rearrangement joins TRBV30 to TRBJ1-6, with 7 bases matching TRBD1. CDR3 size: 14 residues. Germline loops: CDR1 GTSNPN, CDR2 SVGIG (reference sequence). The J segment lost 7 bases and the V segment lost 0 bases, leaving 3 bases of the junction unmatched. The CDR3 sequence: CAWSVRDRNSPLHF. CDR3 coding DNA: TGTGCCTGGAGTGTCCGGGACAGAAATTCACCCCTCCACTTT.

This chain connects TRBV11-1 to TRBJ2-7, with 7 bases fitting TRBD2. Germline V gene sequence: CDR1 SGHAT, CDR2 FQDESV (reference sequence). The CDR3 totals 15 residues. V shed 2 bases and J 3 bases; nucleotides not matched to a gene: 7. CDR3 residues: CASSLLGGGGYEQYF. The CDR3 coding sequence is TGTGCCAGCAGCTTATTAGGTGGCGGGGGCTACGAGCAGTACTTC.

The V call is TRBV11-3, the J call TRBJ1-1; no clear D gene. The CDR3 sequence is 14 residues long. Germline CDR1 and CDR2: SGHNT and YENEEA. V dropped 1 base and J dropped 1 base, with 7 bases sitting between them. The chain's CDR3 is CASSLGQENTEAFF. Here the CDR3 DNA reads TGTGCCAGCAGCTTAGGTCAGGAGAACACTGAAGCTTTCTTT. The full variable domain, its missing parts supplied by reference TRBV11-3 and TRBJ1-1, is EAGVVQSPRYKIIEKKQPVAFWCNPISGHNTLYWYLQNLGQGPELLIRYENEEAVDDSQLPKDRFSAERLKGVDSTLKIQPAELGDSAVYLCASSLGQENTEAFFGQGTRLTVV.

The V gene is TRBV18, the J gene TRBJ1-5; D is uncertain. CDR1 KGHSH and CDR2 LQKENI come from the germline V gene. The CDR3 totals 14 residues. With 3 bases removed from V and 0 bases from J, the gap between germline ends came to 6 bases. This CDR3 is CASSPNGSNQPQHF. CDR3 coding DNA: TGTGCCAGCTCACCCAACGGTAGCAATCAGCCCCAGCATTTT.

This clone was recorded only once. As DNA, the CDR3 is TGTGCCAGCAGCGTAGGCGACAGCTACGAGCAGTACTTC. Its protein is CASSVGDSYEQYF. J is TRBJ2-7 and V is TRBV9; D might be TRBD1 (5 bases). CDR1 SGDLS and CDR2 YYNGEE come from the germline V gene. V dropped 0 bases and J dropped 3 bases, with 7 bases sitting between them. This CDR3 comprises 13 residues.

The genes are TRBV12-5 and TRBJ2-2; tentative D call: TRBD2 (7 bases). The CDR3 runs 15 residues. V was clipped by 5 bases and J by 4 bases, with 14 bases between them. Germline V gene data show CDR1 as LGHNT and CDR2 as FRNRAP. CDR3 coding DNA: TGTGCTAGTGGTGAGGGGGGAGGGCCCACCGGGGAGCTGTTTTTT. Protein sequence: CASGEGGGPTGELFF.

The V call is TRBV19, the J call TRBJ2-5, with D perhaps TRBD2 (5 bases). This CDR3 region has 13 residues. Germline V gene sequence: CDR1 LNHDA, CDR2 SQIVND (reference sequence). V lost 6 bases and J 0 bases, leaving 8 bases between the germline ends. In DNA, the CDR3 is TGTGCCAGTAGCGTCGGGGACCAAGAGACCCAGTACTTC. It encodes CASSVGDQETQYF.

V is TRBV2 and J is TRBJ1-2; D ambiguous. The CDR3 contains 13 residues. Trimming pared 5 bases from V and 1 base from J, leaving 8 bases between. Germline CDR1 SNHLY, CDR2 FYNNEI. CDR3 sequence reads: CASSLAGNYGYTF. The CDR3 bases are TGTGCCAGCAGTTTAGCCGGTAACTATGGCTACACCTTC.

V and J are TRBV28 and TRBJ1-2; D gene uncertain. V shed 2 bases and J shed 4 bases, with 14 bases lying between them. The CDR3 totals 15 residues. Germline V gene data show CDR1 as MDHEN and CDR2 as SYDVKM. The CDR3 region is CASSLRVVGGYGYTF. The CDR3 region has the DNA TGTGCCAGCAGTTTAAGAGTGGTGGGAGGCTATGGCTACACCTTC.

A single count supports this clone. The chain links TRBV30 to TRBJ2-7; D is ambiguous. Germline V gives CDR1 GTSNPN, CDR2 SVGIG (reference sequence). V lost 2 bases, J lost 0 bases, and 14 bases lay in between. The CDR3 covers 15 residues. Here the CDR3 reads CAWSLEGEGSYEQYF. Here the CDR3 DNA reads TGTGCCTGGAGTCTCGAAGGAGAAGGCTCCTACGAGCAGTACTTC. Full variable domain (rest looked up from reference TRBV30 and TRBJ2-7): SQTIHQWPATLVQPVGSPLSLECTVEGTSNPNLYWYRQAAGRGLQLLFYSVGIGQISSEVPQNLSASRPQDRQFILSSKKLLLSDSGFYLCAWSLEGEGSYEQYFGPGTRLTVT.

The table lists this clone with a count of one. The chain uses TRBV19 and TRBJ2-7; TRBD1 might be the D (5 bases). CDR3 length: 14 residues. Trimming pared 4 bases from V and 0 bases from J, leaving 10 bases between. The V gene's germline CDR1 is LNHDA and CDR2 SQIVND (reference sequence). The CDR3: CASSRQGVSYEQYF. The CDR3 DNA reads TGTGCCAGTAGTAGGCAGGGTGTCTCCTACGAGCAGTACTTC.

This chain joins TRBV19 and TRBJ2-7; 7 nucleotides align to TRBD1. V was pared by 7 bases and J by 1 base, with 7 bases of the junction left unmatched. This CDR3 is built from 14 residues. The germline V gene encodes CDR1 LNHDA and CDR2 SQIVND (reference sequence). CDR3 nucleotides: TGTGCCAGTACGGGACAGCAAGGATCCTACGAGCAGTACTTC. Amino acid sequence: CASTGQQGSYEQYF.

The chain links TRBV27 to TRBJ1-5; tentatively, D is TRBD1 (5 bases). CDR1 and CDR2 (germline): MNHEY, SMNVEV (reference sequence). The germline V and J ends were trimmed by 6 bases and 7 bases, with 13 bases remaining between them. CDR3 length: 13 amino acids. CDR3: CASRGEVGQPQHF. The CDR3 nucleotides read TGTGCCAGCAGGGGGGAGGTCGGACAGCCCCAGCATTTT.

The chain's CDR3 is CASSLAGGEGQFF. The CDR3 DNA sequence: TGTGCCAGCAGCTTAGCCGGGGGAGAAGGGCAGTTCTTC. The genes are TRBV7-3 and TRBJ2-1, with D possibly TRBD2 on 6 matching bases. Germline values: CDR1 SGHTA, CDR2 FQGTGA. CDR3 length: 13 amino acids. Trimming took off 2 bases at V and 12 bases at J, with 14 bases between the two ends.

This clone occurred a few times. The CDR3 DNA reads TGCAGCGTTGCCACCCTTCTACCGGATACGCAGTATTTT. This sequence encodes CSVATLLPDTQYF. The chain recombines TRBV29-1 with TRBJ2-3; D is uncertain. This CDR3 has 13 residues. Per germline, CDR1 SQVTM and CDR2 ANQGSEA. Trimming pared 4 bases from V and 6 bases from J, leaving 14 bases between.